Presented here are 14 T cell receptor beta chains from one specimen sequenced in a study of T cell responses to AZD1222 COVID-19 vaccine. Some clones are missing from TCRdb's copy, which holds only in-frame ones; the method was immunoSEQ multiplex PCR. Here the sample spans some 89,000 clones, more than 75% being singletons. Sequencing used peripheral blood, obtained on day 0 of MenACWY control vaccination. The receptors stem from an adult in good health.

The chain links TRBV6-2 or TRBV6-3 to TRBJ2-1; D possibly corresponds to TRBD2 (6 bases). The CDR3 runs to 14 residues. The V end lost 6 bases, the J end lost 10 bases, and 19 bases lay between the germline ends. Germline lookup yields CDR1 MNHEY and CDR2 SVGEGT. CDR3 nucleotide sequence: TGTGCCAGCAGCTGGGGAGGCGCCCTGGCGGAGCAGTTCTTC. Protein: CASSWGGALAEQFF.

The CDR3 loop reads CASSLVLADNEQFF. In DNA form, the CDR3 reads TGTGCCAGCAGCTTAGTACTAGCGGACAATGAGCAGTTCTTC. The J gene is TRBJ2-1, the V gene TRBV7-8, with 8 bases fitting TRBD2. The J segment lost 5 bases and the V segment lost 1 base, leaving 1 base of the junction unmatched. The CDR3 is 14 residues long. Germline-derived CDR1 and CDR2 are SGHVS and FQNEAQ. Variable domain in full (rest from reference TRBV7-8 and TRBJ2-1): GAGVSQSPRYKVAKRGQDVALRCDPISGHVSLFWYQQALGQGPEFLTYFQNEAQLDKSGLPSDRFFAERPEGSVSTLKIQRTQQEDSAVYLCASSLVLADNEQFFGPGTRLTVL.

The V gene is TRBV5-1, the J gene TRBJ2-5; perhaps D is TRBD1 or TRBD2 (5 bases each). The CDR3 is made up of 15 amino acids. Germline CDR1 reads SGHRS; CDR2 reads YFSETQ. Trimming shortened V by 0 bases and J by 0 bases, and 9 bases separated the two germline ends. In DNA, the CDR3 is TGCGCCAGCAGCTTGGTGTGGGGGAACCAAGAGACCCAGTACTTC. Residues: CASSLVWGNQETQYF.

CDR3 in DNA: TGTGCCACCAGTGATGACAGGCTCTCCTACAATGAGCAGTTCTTC. Its translation: CATSDDRLSYNEQFF. The rearrangement links TRBV24-1 to TRBJ2-1, with D possibly TRBD1 on 6 matching bases. The CDR3 sequence is 15 residues long. The V gene's germline CDR1 is KGHDR and CDR2 SFDVKD. The V end was cut by 3 bases, the J end by 0 bases, with 8 bases between.

CDR3 in amino acids: CASSIPEGQGARGYTF. The CDR3 DNA sequence: TGTGCCAGTAGTATCCCAGAGGGACAGGGGGCGCGTGGCTACACCTTC. This chain uses TRBV19 with TRBJ1-2; 12 nucleotides agree with TRBD1. J gave up 7 bases and V 3 bases, and 9 bases lay outside the gene matches. Looked up from germline, CDR1 is LNHDA and CDR2 is SQIVND (reference sequence). CDR3 size: 16 residues.

The chain carries TRBV6-5 and TRBJ2-2; D possibly corresponds to TRBD2 (7 bases). CDR3 size: 14 residues. Germline V gene lookup returns CDR1 MNHEY and CDR2 SVGAGI. Trimming removed 6 bases from V and 1 base from J, with 9 bases in between. CDR3 residues: CASRGGQNTGELFF. CDR3 DNA: TGTGCCAGCAGGGGGGGGCAGAACACCGGGGAGCTGTTTTTT.

The genes are TRBV29-1 and TRBJ1-2, with D possibly being TRBD1 (5 bases). Germline V lookup: CDR1 SQVTM, CDR2 ANQGSEA. The CDR3 consists of 14 residues. The ends were cut back, 4 bases at V and 1 base at J, with 13 bases in the middle. As DNA, the CDR3 is TGCAGCGTTGTGAAGGGGAGTGTTAACTATGGCTACACCTTC. This codes for CSVVKGSVNYGYTF.

The chain combines TRBV10-3 with TRBJ2-7; TRBD1 matches at 7 bases. The ends lost 6 bases at V and 5 bases at J; junction bases unmatched: 13. Germline loops: CDR1 ENHRY, CDR2 SYGVKD. This CDR3 spans 15 amino acids. CDR3: CAIRDTTGKFHEQYF. The CDR3 DNA is TGTGCCATCAGAGACACGACAGGGAAATTCCACGAGCAGTACTTC.

The chain links TRBV28 to TRBJ1-2; 7 bases match TRBD1. The length of the CDR3 is 15 residues. The germline V gene encodes CDR1 MDHEN and CDR2 SYDVKM. V was clipped by 6 bases and J by 2 bases; unmatched bases: 9. The CDR3 DNA reads TGTGCCAGCAGGGCCCAAGGGGGCTTAAACTATGGCTACACCTTC. It encodes CASRAQGGLNYGYTF.

This sequence joins TRBV7-9 and TRBJ1-1; perhaps TRBD1 as D (6 bases). V lost 4 bases and J 1 base, leaving 13 bases between the germline ends. CDR3 size: 15 residues. Germline V gene data show CDR1 as SEHNR and CDR2 as FQNEAQ (reference sequence). CDR3 in DNA: TGTGCCAGCAGCTCCACACTGGGACAGAACACTGAAGCTTTCTTT. This gives the protein CASSSTLGQNTEAFF.

The rearrangement uses TRBV6-1 and TRBJ1-2; D may be TRBD1 (5 bases). In germline, CDR1 is MNHNS, CDR2 SASEGT. Trimming took off 3 bases at V and 7 bases at J, with 9 bases between the two ends. The CDR3 sequence is 12 residues long. CDR3 loop: CASSDREGGYTF. In DNA form, the CDR3 reads TGTGCCAGCAGTGACAGGGAGGGTGGCTACACCTTC.

This chain links TRBV18 with TRBJ2-1; 10 bases match TRBD2. This CDR3 is built from 16 residues. Looked up from germline, CDR1 is KGHSH and CDR2 is LQKENI. With 0 bases clipped from V and 8 bases from J, the junction kept 7 bases outside the gene matches. The CDR3 region is CASSPPLAGVGYEQFF. In DNA, the CDR3 is TGTGCCAGCTCACCACCCCTAGCGGGAGTGGGCTATGAGCAGTTCTTC.

This clone was detected only once. The chain uses TRBV27 and TRBJ2-1; 13 bases map to TRBD2. The trim removed 3 bases at V and 5 bases at J, leaving 4 bases unmatched. The CDR3 totals 16 residues. Germline assignment: CDR1 MNHEY and CDR2 SMNVEV (reference sequence). CDR3 coding DNA: TGTGCCAGCAGTTTTCTGGGACTAGCGGGAAACAATGAGCAGTTCTTC. Its protein is CASSFLGLAGNNEQFF.

The genes are TRBV7-9 and TRBJ1-3; 7 bases fit TRBD1. V lost 5 bases and J lost 0; bases outside the gene matches: 10. In germline, CDR1 is SEHNR, CDR2 FQNEAQ (reference sequence). The CDR3 has 17 residues. The CDR3 region has the DNA TGTGCCAGCAGCGTCAATTCAGGGGGAAACTCTGGAAACACCATATATTTT. As protein: CASSVNSGGNSGNTIYF.